The T cell receptor (beta chain) under discussion was sequenced for a study of monozygotic twins with inflammatory bowel disease. This CDR3 comprises 17 residues. Per germline, CDR1 LNHDA and CDR2 SQIVND (reference sequence). Template switching introduced UMIs that contain a 6-nucleotide sample barcode. Reanalyzing the 5' RACE reads, TCRdb keeps one entry per CDR3 protein, without DNA. In all, the sample yields approximately 330,000 distinct CDR3 sequences. This chain uses TRBV19 with TRBJ2-6; TCRdb names TRBD1, which stays unverified in the absence of DNA. The clonotype was recovered from a human donor with ulcerative colitis or Crohn's disease, or a healthy co-twin of an affected twin (not recorded which). Source material: blood. The CDR3 protein is CASSMGERGSGANVLTF.